This TCR beta chain was retrieved from a study of T cells in Graves' hyperthyroidism and ophthalmopathy. Regarding the study as a whole: Ophthalmopathy prediction by the model preceded onset by a median approximately 5.9 months. Expanded thyroid clonotypes (above 0.001) were mostly also found in blood.

Trimming cost V 4 bases and J 1 base; bases outside gene matches: 7. The CDR3 runs to 18 residues. Germline CDR1 and CDR2: SEHNR and FQNEAQ (reference sequence). Approximately 10 ml of fresh peripheral blood supplied the PBMCs. What was amplified from RNA transcripts were TCR beta CDR3 regions. With the HTBI primer set, the TCR CDR3 went through a first round of RT-PCR. One entry per CDR3 protein results from TCRdb running MiXCR on the multiplex PCR reads. The table shows 350,000 to 450,000 distinct CDR3 sequences, with roughly 13% occurring only once. Regarding this clonotype: Its matching antigen is unknown.

The sample was blood. The TCR comes from a woman aged 55-70 years with Graves' hyperthyroidism. This sequence joins TRBV7-9 and TRBJ2-3; 14 bases are shared with TRBD2. CDR3 coding DNA: TGTGCCAGCAGCTGGGGACTAGCGGGAGTCAGAGGCACAGATACGCAGTATTTT. Its translation is CASSWGLAGVRGTDTQYF.